This T cell receptor beta chain was found in a study of T-cell reconstitution after alpha-beta-depleted transplantation in children. General observations from the study: At one year after transplant, newly produced T cells mostly accounted for T-cell counts and diversity. Approximately two months post-transplant, alpha-beta T cells reportedly originated from several hundred expanded graft clones. Some patients showed high day-60 TCRbeta diversity, which derived from surviving recipient T cells and thymic progenitors.

A library of TCRbeta sequences, prepared with unique molecular identifiers, was generated. TCRdb itself ran the PCR reads through MiXCR, one entry per CDR3 protein. This table has more than 200,000 distinct CDR3 sequences, under 8.5% appearing once. In regard to this clonotype: Its antigen is unknown.

Germline CDR1 reads SGHTA; CDR2 reads FQGNSA. The CDR3 is 17 amino acids. The ends were cut back, 0 bases at V and 0 bases at J, with 15 bases in the middle. The rearrangement joins TRBV7-2 to TRBJ2-7, with D perhaps TRBD2 (6 bases). The input for sequencing was PBMCs, mostly from graft donor cells, taken 360 days after TCRalphabeta/CD19-depleted stem cell transplant. The source is a male patient aged 2 to 10 who had a stem cell transplant for acute myeloid leukemia, so the T cells may come from the graft donor. The chain's CDR3 is CASSLAGGGGASYEQYV. CDR3 bases: TGTGCCAGCAGCTTAGCGGGGGGTGGGGGTGCCTCCTACGAGCAGTACGTC.